This T cell receptor beta chain comes out of a study of T cells in Graves' hyperthyroidism and ophthalmopathy. Overall study findings and caveats: Expanded thyroid clonotypes (above 0.001) were mostly also found in blood. Ophthalmopathy was separated from stable hyperthyroidism by a 13 V-J model.

Amplification of TCR beta CDR3 regions used RNA as the template. HTBI primers were employed in a first-round RT-PCR of the TCR CDR3. Each CDR3 protein is one row after TCRdb ran MiXCR on the multiplex PCR reads. There are around 520,000 distinct CDR3 sequences in the sample; about 24% occur only once, and over 9% lies in the top ten. This clonotype was seen at least ten times. Its antigen remains unidentified. The length of the CDR3 is 14 residues. Trimming pared 8 bases from V and 4 bases from J, leaving 17 bases between. This receptor was obtained from a woman in her 30s with Graves' ophthalmopathy. Sample: blood. This chain joins TRBV12-3 or TRBV12-4 and TRBJ1-2; D is unclear. CDR3 sequence: CASGPRRGFYGYTF. CDR3 nucleotide sequence: TGTGCCAGCGGTCCCCGGAGAGGGTTCTATGGCTACACCTTC.